One and the same sample provided the 6 T cell receptor beta chains below, sequenced in a study of shared clonotypes between healthy human individuals. Sequenced by immunoSEQ multiplex PCR; TCRdb stores in-frame clones only, minus some. The table has about 980,000 clones, about three quarters seen once. The sample was memory CD4+ T cells sorted from blood. As for subset: CD45RA-negative fraction. The receptors shown here come from a man aged 18 to 30 in good health.

The CDR3 loop reads CASTWTGAFF. The DNA of the CDR3 is TGTGCCAGTACCTGGACAGGAGCTTTCTTT. This chain connects TRBV19 to TRBJ1-1; 7 bases align to TRBD1. The CDR3 is 10 residues long. With V trimmed by 7 bases and J by 10 bases, 3 bases remained unmatched. Germline-derived CDR1 and CDR2 are LNHDA and SQIVND (reference sequence). Full variable domain (outside the CDR3, taken from reference TRBV19 and TRBJ1-1): DGGITQSPKYLFRKEGQNVTLSCEQNLNHDAMYWYRQDPGQGLRLIYYSQIVNDFQKGDIAEGYSVSREKKESFPLTVTSAQKNPTAFYLCASTWTGAFFGQGTRLTVV.

The J gene is TRBJ1-2, the V gene TRBV11-2; no definite D call. Germline V gene sequence: CDR1 SGHAT, CDR2 FQNNGV. The germline V and J ends were trimmed by 5 bases and 4 bases, with 11 bases remaining between them. This CDR3 spans 13 amino acids. The CDR3 DNA follows: TGTGCCAGCAGCCCCGAGCGTCCCTATGGCTACACCTTC. Translated, it gives CASSPERPYGYTF.

The table lists this clone with many counts. Other nucleotide sequences from this sample produce the same CDR3. The V call is TRBV5-1, the J call TRBJ1-2; D is undetermined. Germline values: CDR1 SGHRS, CDR2 YFSETQ. This CDR3 has 13 residues. V was clipped by 0 bases and J by 2 bases, with 5 bases between them. The CDR3, as DNA: TGCGCCAGCAGCTTGGACAGAAACTATGGCTACACCTTC. It encodes CASSLDRNYGYTF.

This chain joins TRBV27 and TRBJ1-3; 7 bases map to TRBD1. There are 15 residues in the CDR3. Germline V CDR1 and CDR2: MNHEY, SMNVEV (reference sequence). V trimming: 6 bases; J trimming: 1 base; junction bases outside the gene matches: 6. Here the CDR3 reads CASSPGTVSGNTIYF. Here the CDR3 DNA reads TGTGCCAGCAGCCCGGGGACAGTTTCTGGAAACACCATATATTTT.

The chain uses TRBV6-4 and TRBJ1-1, with D uncertain. With 6 bases removed from V and 11 bases from J, the gap between germline ends came to 10 bases. Per germline, CDR1 MRHNA and CDR2 SNTAGT. This CDR3 is built from 10 residues. The CDR3 is CASRVYGAFF. CDR3 DNA: TGTGCCAGCAGAGTCTATGGCGCTTTCTTT.

The chain couples TRBV7-2 to TRBJ2-7; D is undetermined. The CDR3 has 13 residues. Trimming shortened V by 4 bases and J by 3 bases, and 10 bases separated the two germline ends. Germline V gene lookup returns CDR1 SGHTA and CDR2 FQGNSA. The CDR3 DNA follows: TGTGCCAGCAGCTCTCGACTCGGCTACGAGCAGTACTTC. Amino acids: CASSSRLGYEQYF.